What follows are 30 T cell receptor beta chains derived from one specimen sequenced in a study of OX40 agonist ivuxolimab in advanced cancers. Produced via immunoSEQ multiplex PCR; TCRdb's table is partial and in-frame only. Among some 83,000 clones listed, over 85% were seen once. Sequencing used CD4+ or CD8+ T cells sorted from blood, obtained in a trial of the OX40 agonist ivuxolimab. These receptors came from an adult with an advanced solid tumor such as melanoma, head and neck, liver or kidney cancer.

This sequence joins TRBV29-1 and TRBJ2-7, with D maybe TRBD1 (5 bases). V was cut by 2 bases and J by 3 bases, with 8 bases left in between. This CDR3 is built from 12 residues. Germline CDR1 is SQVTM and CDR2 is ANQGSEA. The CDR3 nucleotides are TGCAGCGTTGAAACCAGGGACTACGAGCAGTACTTC. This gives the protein CSVETRDYEQYF.

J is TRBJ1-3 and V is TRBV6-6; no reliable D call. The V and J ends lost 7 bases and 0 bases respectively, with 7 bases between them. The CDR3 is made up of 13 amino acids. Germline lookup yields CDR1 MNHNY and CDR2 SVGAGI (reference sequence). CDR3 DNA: TGTGCCAGCACTCATGGCTCTGGAAACACCATATATTTT. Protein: CASTHGSGNTIYF.

The CDR3 loop reads CASSLTGGQSPLHF. The DNA for the CDR3 is TGTGCCAGCAGCTTGACGGGGGGCCAGTCACCCCTCCACTTT. V usage is TRBV28 and J usage is TRBJ1-6; weak D call: TRBD1 (6 bases). The CDR3 length is 14 residues. The germline gives CDR1 MDHEN, CDR2 SYDVKM. Between the trimmed V and J ends, which lost 6 bases and 10 bases, there was a span of 16 bases.

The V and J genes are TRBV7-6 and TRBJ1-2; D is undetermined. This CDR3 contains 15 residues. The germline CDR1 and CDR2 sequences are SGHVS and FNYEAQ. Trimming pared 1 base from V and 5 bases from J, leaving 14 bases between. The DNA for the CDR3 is TGTGCCAGCAGCTTAGAGGCGGGATCGGGTTATGGCTACACCTTC. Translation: CASSLEAGSGYGYTF. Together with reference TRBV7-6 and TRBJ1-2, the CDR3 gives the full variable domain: GAGVSQSPRYKVTKRGQDVALRCDPISGHVSLYWYRQALGQGPEFLTYFNYEAQQDKSGLPNDRFSAERPEGSISTLTIQRTEQRDSAMYRCASSLEAGSGYGYTFGSGTRLTVV.

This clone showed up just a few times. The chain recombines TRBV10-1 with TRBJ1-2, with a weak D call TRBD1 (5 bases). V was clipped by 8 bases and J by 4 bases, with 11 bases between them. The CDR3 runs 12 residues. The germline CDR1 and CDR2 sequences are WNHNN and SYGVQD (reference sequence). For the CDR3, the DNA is TGCGCCAGCCCCCCGGGGCTCTATGGCTACACCTTC. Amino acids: CASPPGLYGYTF.

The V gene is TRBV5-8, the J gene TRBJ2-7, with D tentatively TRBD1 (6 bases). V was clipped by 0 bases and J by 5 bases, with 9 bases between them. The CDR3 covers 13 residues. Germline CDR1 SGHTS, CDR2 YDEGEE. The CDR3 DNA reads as TGTGCCAGCAGCTTGGGGGGGACAAACGAGCAGTACTTC. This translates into CASSLGGTNEQYF.

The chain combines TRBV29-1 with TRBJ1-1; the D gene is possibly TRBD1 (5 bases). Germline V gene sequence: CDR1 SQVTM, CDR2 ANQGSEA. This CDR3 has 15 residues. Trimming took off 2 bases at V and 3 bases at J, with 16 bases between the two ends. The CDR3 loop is CSVEPTPGPDTEAFF. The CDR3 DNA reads TGCAGCGTTGAACCCACGCCGGGGCCGGACACTGAAGCTTTCTTT.

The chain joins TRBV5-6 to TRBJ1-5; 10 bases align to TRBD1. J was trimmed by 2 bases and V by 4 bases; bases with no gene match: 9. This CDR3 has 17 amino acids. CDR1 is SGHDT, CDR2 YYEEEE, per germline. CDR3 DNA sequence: TGTGCCAGCAGCATGCGGGACAGGGGAGGTGGCAATCAGCCCCAGCATTTT. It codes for CASSMRDRGGGNQPQHF.

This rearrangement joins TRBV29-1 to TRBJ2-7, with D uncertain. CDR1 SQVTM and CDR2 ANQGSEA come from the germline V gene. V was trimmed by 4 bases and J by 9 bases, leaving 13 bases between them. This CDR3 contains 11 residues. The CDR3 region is CSVAAPSGQYF. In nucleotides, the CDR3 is TGCAGCGTTGCGGCTCCGTCGGGGCAGTACTTC.

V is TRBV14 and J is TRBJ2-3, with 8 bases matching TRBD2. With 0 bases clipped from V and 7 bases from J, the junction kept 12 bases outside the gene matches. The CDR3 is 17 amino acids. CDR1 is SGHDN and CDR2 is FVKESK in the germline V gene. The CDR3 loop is CASSQDWTGGASYTQYF. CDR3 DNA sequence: TGTGCCAGCAGCCAAGATTGGACCGGGGGGGCGTCATATACGCAGTATTTT.

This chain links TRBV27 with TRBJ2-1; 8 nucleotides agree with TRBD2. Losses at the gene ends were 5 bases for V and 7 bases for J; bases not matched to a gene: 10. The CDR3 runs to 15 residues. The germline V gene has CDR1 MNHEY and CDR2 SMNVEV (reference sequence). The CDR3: CASSDETGGMNEQFF. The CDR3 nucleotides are TGTGCCAGCAGTGATGAGACGGGAGGGATGAATGAGCAGTTCTTC.

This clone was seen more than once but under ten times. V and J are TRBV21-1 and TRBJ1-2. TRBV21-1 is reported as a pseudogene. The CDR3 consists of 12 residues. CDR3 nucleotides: TGTGCCAGCAGCCAAGACCTCTATGGCTACACCTTC. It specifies CASSQDLYGYTF.

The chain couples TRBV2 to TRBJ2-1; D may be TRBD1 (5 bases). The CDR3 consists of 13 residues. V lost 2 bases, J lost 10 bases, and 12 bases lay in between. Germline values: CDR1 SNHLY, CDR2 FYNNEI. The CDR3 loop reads CASSERGVNEQFF. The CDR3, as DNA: TGTGCCAGCAGTGAAAGGGGTGTGAACGAGCAGTTCTTC.

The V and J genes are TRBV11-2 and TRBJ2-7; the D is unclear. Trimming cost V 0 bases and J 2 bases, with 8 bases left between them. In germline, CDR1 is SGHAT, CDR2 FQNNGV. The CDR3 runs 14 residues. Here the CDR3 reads CASSLDSGTYEQYF. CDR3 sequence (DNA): TGTGCCAGCAGCTTAGATAGTGGGACCTACGAGCAGTACTTC.

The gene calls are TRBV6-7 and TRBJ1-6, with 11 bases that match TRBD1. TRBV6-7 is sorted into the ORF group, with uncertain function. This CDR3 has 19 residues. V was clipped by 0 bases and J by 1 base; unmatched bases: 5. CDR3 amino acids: CASSYSPGQGASYNSPLHF. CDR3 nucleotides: TGTGCCAGCAGTTACTCCCCAGGACAGGGGGCATCCTATAATTCACCCCTCCACTTT.

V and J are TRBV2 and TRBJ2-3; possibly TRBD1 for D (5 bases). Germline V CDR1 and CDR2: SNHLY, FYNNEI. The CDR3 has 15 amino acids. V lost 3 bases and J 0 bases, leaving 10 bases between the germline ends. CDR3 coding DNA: TGTGCCAGCAGTGACCAAGACAGTAGCACAGATACGCAGTATTTT. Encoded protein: CASSDQDSSTDTQYF.

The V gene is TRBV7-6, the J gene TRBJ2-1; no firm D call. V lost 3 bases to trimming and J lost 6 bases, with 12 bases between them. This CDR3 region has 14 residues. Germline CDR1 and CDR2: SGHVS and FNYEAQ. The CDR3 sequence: CASSFVRTSNEQFF. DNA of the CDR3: TGTGCCAGCAGCTTCGTCAGAACTTCCAATGAGCAGTTCTTC.

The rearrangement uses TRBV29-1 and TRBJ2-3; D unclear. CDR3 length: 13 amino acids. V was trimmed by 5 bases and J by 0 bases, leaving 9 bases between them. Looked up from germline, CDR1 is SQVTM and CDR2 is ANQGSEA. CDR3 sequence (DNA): TGCAGCGTTCCGAGACCAAGCACAGATACGCAGTATTTT. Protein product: CSVPRPSTDTQYF.

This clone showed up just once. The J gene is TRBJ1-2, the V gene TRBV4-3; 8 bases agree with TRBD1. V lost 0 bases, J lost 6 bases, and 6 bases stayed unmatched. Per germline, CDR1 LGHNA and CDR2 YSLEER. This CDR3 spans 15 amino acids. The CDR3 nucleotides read TGCGCCAGCAGCCAAGACAGGGGGCGGGCTGATGGCTACACCTTC. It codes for CASSQDRGRADGYTF.

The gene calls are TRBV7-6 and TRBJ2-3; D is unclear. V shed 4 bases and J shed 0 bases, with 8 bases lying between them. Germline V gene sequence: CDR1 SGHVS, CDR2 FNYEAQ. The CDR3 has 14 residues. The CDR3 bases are TGTGCCAGCAGCTCCCTAGGGAGCACAGATACGCAGTATTTT. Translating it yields CASSSLGSTDTQYF. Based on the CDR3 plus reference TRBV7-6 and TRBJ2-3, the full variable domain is GAGVSQSPRYKVTKRGQDVALRCDPISGHVSLYWYRQALGQGPEFLTYFNYEAQQDKSGLPNDRFSAERPEGSISTLTIQRTEQRDSAMYRCASSSLGSTDTQYFGPGTRLTVL.

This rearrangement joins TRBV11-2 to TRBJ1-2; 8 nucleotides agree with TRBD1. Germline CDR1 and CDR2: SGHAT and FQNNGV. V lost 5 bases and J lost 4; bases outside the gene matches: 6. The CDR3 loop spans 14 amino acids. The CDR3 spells CASSQPGQVYGYTF. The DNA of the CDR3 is TGTGCCAGCAGCCAACCGGGACAGGTCTATGGCTACACCTTC.

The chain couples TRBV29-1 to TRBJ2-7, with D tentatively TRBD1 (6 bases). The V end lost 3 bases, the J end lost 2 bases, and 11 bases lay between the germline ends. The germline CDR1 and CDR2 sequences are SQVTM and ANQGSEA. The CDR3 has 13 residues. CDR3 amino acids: CSVEGRQAYEQYF. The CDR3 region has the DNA TGCAGCGTTGAGGGACGACAGGCCTACGAGCAGTACTTC.

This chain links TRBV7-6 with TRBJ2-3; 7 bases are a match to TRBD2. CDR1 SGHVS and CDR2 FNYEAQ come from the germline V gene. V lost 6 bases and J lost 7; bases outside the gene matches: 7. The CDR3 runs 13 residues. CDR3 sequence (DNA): TGTGCCAGCAGTCCCGGGGAGGGAAATACGCAGTATTTT. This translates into CASSPGEGNTQYF.

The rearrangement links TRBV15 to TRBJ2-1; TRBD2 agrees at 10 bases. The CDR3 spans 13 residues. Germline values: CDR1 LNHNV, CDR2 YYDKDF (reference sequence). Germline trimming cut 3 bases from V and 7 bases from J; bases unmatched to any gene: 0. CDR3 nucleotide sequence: TGTGCCACCAGCAGTAGCGGGAGGAATGAGCAGTTCTTC. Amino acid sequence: CATSSSGRNEQFF. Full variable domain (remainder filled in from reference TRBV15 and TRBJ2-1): DAMVIQNPRYQVTQFGKPVTLSCSQTLNHNVMYWYQQKSSQAPKLLFHYYDKDFNNEADTPDNFQSRRPNTSFCFLDIRSPGLGDTAMYLCATSSSGRNEQFFGPGTRLTVL.

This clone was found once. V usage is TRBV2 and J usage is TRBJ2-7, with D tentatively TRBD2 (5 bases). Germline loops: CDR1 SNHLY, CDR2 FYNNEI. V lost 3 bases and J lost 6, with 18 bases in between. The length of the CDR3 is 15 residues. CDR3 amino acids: CASSDFLEGATEQYF. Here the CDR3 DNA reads TGTGCCAGCAGTGACTTTCTCGAGGGAGCTACCGAGCAGTACTTC.

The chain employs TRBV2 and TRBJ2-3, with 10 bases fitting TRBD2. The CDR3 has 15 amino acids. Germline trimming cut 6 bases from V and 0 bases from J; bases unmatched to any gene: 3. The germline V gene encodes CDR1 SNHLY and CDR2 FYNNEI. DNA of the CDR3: TGTGCCAGCAGCTGGACTAGCGGTAGCACAGATACGCAGTATTTT. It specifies CASSWTSGSTDTQYF.

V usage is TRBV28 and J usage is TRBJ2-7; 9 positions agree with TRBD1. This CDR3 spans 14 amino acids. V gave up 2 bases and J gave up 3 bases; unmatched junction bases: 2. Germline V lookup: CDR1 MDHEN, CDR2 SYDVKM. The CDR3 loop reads CASSLPGQGYEQYF. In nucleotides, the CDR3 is TGTGCCAGCAGTTTACCGGGACAGGGCTACGAGCAGTACTTC.

CDR3 loop: CGVGYNGNQPQHF. The CDR3, as DNA: TGTGGCGTGGGGTATAACGGCAATCAGCCCCAGCATTTT. This chain connects TRBV27 to TRBJ1-5, with D unclear. Germline lookup yields CDR1 MNHEY and CDR2 SMNVEV (reference sequence). The length of the CDR3 is 13 residues.

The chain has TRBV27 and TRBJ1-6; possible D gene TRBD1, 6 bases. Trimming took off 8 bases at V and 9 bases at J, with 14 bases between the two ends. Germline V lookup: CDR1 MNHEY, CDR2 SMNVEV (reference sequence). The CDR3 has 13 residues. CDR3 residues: CASGHLRGSPLHF. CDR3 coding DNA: TGTGCCAGCGGGCACCTCAGGGGTTCACCCCTCCACTTT.

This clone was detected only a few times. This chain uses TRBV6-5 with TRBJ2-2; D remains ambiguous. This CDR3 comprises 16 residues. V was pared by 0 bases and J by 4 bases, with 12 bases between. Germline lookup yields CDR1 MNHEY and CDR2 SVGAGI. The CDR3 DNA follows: TGTGCCAGCAGTTACTCAACGGCAGGATCCACCGGGGAGCTGTTTTTT. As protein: CASSYSTAGSTGELFF.